These T cell receptor beta chains were read from a single sample in a study of vaccination and CD4 T cells after COVID-19. Their recognized antigens are unknown. In TCRdb, the PCR reads were re-called with MiXCR into one record per CDR3 protein. The table has about 17,000 distinct CDR3 sequences, around two fifths seen once. The sample in question was CD4+ T cells from blood, cultured in vitro, obtained before SARS-CoV-2 vaccination. The receptors shown here come from a human donor who had recovered from COVID-19. The conserved cysteine and the conserved F or W are not part of the CDR3 here. The order of the fields is CDR3 protein, clone size, CDR3 length, V gene. Clone size is given for some rows only: seen once, a few or many times, or a class if the clone is expanded.

ASSPMDVSAGELF - 13 TRBV6-1
ATSRELAGEGEETQY few 15 TRBV24-1
ASSLWSNSDTQY - 12 TRBV7-2
ASSFSGGDNSPLH few 13 TRBV7-9
SASSGISSYNEQF - 13 TRBV20-1
ATSETSGMETQY few 12 TRBV24-1
ASSNPTGTGGGYT - 13 TRBV6-1
ASSTIEQGVRNSPLH - 15 TRBV19
SARPTGVLETQY few 12 TRBV20-1
ASSWDFGDQPQH - 12 TRBV7-8
ASRGRGASGNTIY few 13 TRBV6-1
ASSGQVLVTGELF few 13 TRBV6-1
ASRPTGGENTEAF few 13 TRBV7-9
SVEGGGAEAF few 10 TRBV29-1
ASSSNTGSNSPLH few 13 TRBV5-1
SAPPASGRSWEQY few 13 TRBV20-1
ASSLAGRQNTGELF few 14 TRBV7-2
ASSYRSGPLYEQY - 13 TRBV6-5
ATSTISGGGTDTQY few 14 TRBV15
SARDLPGGGRKVGGYT few 16 TRBV20-1
ASSLPGKGTEAF few 12 TRBV28
ASSSSGSSYNSPLH few 14 TRBV2
SARFGGRDLYYNSPLH once 16 TRBV20-1
ASSRTEYGYT few 10 TRBV7-2
ASMGGGSGANVLT few 13 TRBV19
ASSYSGPSSSPLH few 13 TRBV6-5
ASSFAGGTETQY - 12 TRBV6-5
SAIAGGEQNIQY few 12 TRBV20-1
SARQGTRTPLH - 11 TRBV20-1
ASSEGLSSYEQY - 12 TRBV2
ATSDLHGPGELF - 12 TRBV24-1
ASGLSQGLSGANVLT - 15 TRBV28
ASSLLGPGSGGYT few 13 TRBV28
SASGDEEGAF few 10 TRBV20-1
ASSYFTGEYGYT - 12 TRBV6-5
ASSPDGPGNEQF - 12 TRBV7-6
ASGNEKLF - 8 TRBV7-9
ASSSRQGAGSPLH few 13 TRBV5-4
SGGIGQHEQF once 10 TRBV29-1
ASSGTDRGETQY - 12 TRBV5-4
SAMSRGRRGSNQPQH few 15 TRBV20-1
ASTKQGFSTEAF - 12 TRBV11-3
ASSADLNTEAF - 11 TRBV18
SASSAYSNQPQH - 12 TRBV20-1
AISNTGSNTGELF - 13 TRBV10-3
ASRSSGRDNEQF - 12 TRBV14
ASSLSITGRDTQY - 13 TRBV7-2
ASSPNSNYGYT - 11 TRBV18
ASSSRRSTEAF few 11 TRBV19
SAPQGNDSPLH - 11 TRBV20-1